The 8 T cell receptor beta chains below were found in one sample sequenced in a study of cytomegalovirus exposure and HLA in healthy donors. The PCR ran on 60 Vbeta and 13 Jbeta primers. Repertoires were generated with immunoSEQ multiplex PCR, while TCRdb's copy carries only in-frame clones and drops some. The sample has under 200,000 clones, around 88% seen once; the top ten hold 0.31%. The sample consisted of PBMCs. These receptors came from a woman aged 25-40 years in good health and CMV-seronegative.

V usage is TRBV18 and J usage is TRBJ2-7; 7 bases are a match to TRBD1. This CDR3 spans 13 amino acids. CDR1 KGHSH and CDR2 LQKENI come from the germline V gene. Trimming at V came to 1 base and at J to 6 bases, leaving 3 bases not matched to a gene. The CDR3 spells CASSPQGDSEQYF. The CDR3 coding sequence is TGTGCCAGCTCACCACAAGGGGACAGCGAGCAGTACTTC.

This clone showed up many times. This rearrangement joins TRBV28 to TRBJ1-2, with 7 bases that match TRBD1. Germline V gene data show CDR1 as MDHEN and CDR2 as SYDVKM. Losses at the gene ends were 6 bases for V and 4 bases for J; bases not matched to a gene: 11. The CDR3 is 15 amino acids. DNA of the CDR3: TGTGCCAGCAGGGTCCTGAAGGGGGCTCCCTATGGCTACACCTTC. It codes for CASRVLKGAPYGYTF.

The chain carries TRBV9 and TRBJ1-2; no definite D call. CDR3 length: 15 residues. Trimming took off 0 bases at V and 3 bases at J, with 12 bases between the two ends. Germline CDR1 is SGDLS and CDR2 is YYNGEE. The CDR3 nucleotides are TGTGCCAGCAGCGTAGCAGGCCTCAGTGACTATGGCTACACCTTC. Amino acids: CASSVAGLSDYGYTF.

V is TRBV27 and J is TRBJ2-7, with TRBD1 matching 10 bases. The trim removed 0 bases at V and 1 base at J, leaving 3 bases unmatched. CDR3 length: 16 residues. Germline loops: CDR1 MNHEY, CDR2 SMNVEV (reference sequence). DNA for the CDR3: TGTGCCAGCAGTTTATCTGGGACAGGGGAGTCCTACGAGCAGTACTTC. Translation: CASSLSGTGESYEQYF.

The CDR3 nucleotides read TGTGCCAGCAGCCCCGACAGGGCGTCCTACGAGCAGTACTTC. Protein product: CASSPDRASYEQYF. The chain employs TRBV7-2 and TRBJ2-7; TRBD1 matches 7 bases. Germline V CDR1 and CDR2: SGHTA, FQGNSA. The V and J ends lost 5 bases and 1 base, in that order; junction bases with no gene match: 5. This CDR3 comprises 14 residues. Together with reference TRBV7-2 and TRBJ2-7, the CDR3 gives the full variable domain: GAGVSQSPSNKVTEKGKDVELRCDPISGHTALYWYRQSLGQGLEFLIYFQGNSAPDKSGLPSDRFSAERTGGSVSTLTIQRTQQEDSAVYLCASSPDRASYEQYFGPGTRLTVT.

The rearrangement joins TRBV2 to TRBJ2-3; a possible D gene is TRBD2 (6 bases). Germline V gives CDR1 SNHLY, CDR2 FYNNEI. There are 13 residues in the CDR3. With 10 bases removed from V and 2 bases from J, the gap between germline ends came to 13 bases. The chain's CDR3 is CATGGIPTDTQYF. The DNA of the CDR3 is TGTGCCACCGGCGGGATACCCACAGATACGCAGTATTTT. Full variable domain (remainder filled in from reference TRBV2 and TRBJ2-3): EPEVTQTPSHQVTQMGQEVILRCVPISNHLYFYWYRQILGQKVEFLVSFYNNEISEKSEIFDDQFSVERPDGSNFTLKIRSTKLEDSAMYFCATGGIPTDTQYFGPGTRLTVL.

The J gene is TRBJ2-5, the V gene TRBV7-8; TRBD1 agrees at 10 bases. Trimming cost V 5 bases and J 4 bases; bases outside gene matches: 7. The germline V gene has CDR1 SGHVS and CDR2 FQNEAQ. This CDR3 spans 15 amino acids. This CDR3 is CASSTPRDRGETQYF. The DNA of the CDR3 is TGTGCCAGCAGCACCCCCCGGGACAGGGGAGAGACCCAGTACTTC.

The chain joins TRBV2 to TRBJ2-7; the match to TRBD1 covers 7 bases. The V gene's germline CDR1 is SNHLY and CDR2 FYNNEI. The CDR3 loop spans 12 amino acids. Losses at the gene ends were 9 bases for V and 2 bases for J; bases not matched to a gene: 4. The CDR3 sequence: CASWDSTYEQYF. CDR3 coding DNA: TGTGCCAGTTGGGACAGTACCTACGAGCAGTACTTC. The variable domain in full, completed from reference TRBV2 and TRBJ2-7, reads EPEVTQTPSHQVTQMGQEVILRCVPISNHLYFYWYRQILGQKVEFLVSFYNNEISEKSEIFDDQFSVERPDGSNFTLKIRSTKLEDSAMYFCASWDSTYEQYFGPGTRLTVT.